The 20 T cell receptor beta chains listed next were all sequenced from one sample in a study of T cell responses to AZD1222 COVID-19 vaccine. The assay was immunoSEQ multiplex PCR, and TCRdb's table has in-frame clones only and misses some. Counted here are just over 15,000 clones, around 90% occurring once; the ten biggest clones make up 2.9%. The specimen comprised peripheral blood, sampled 28 days after the second AZD1222 dose. The receptors shown here come from an adult who received the AZD1222 COVID-19 vaccine.

The chain combines TRBV14 with TRBJ1-1; D not certain. Per germline, CDR1 SGHDN and CDR2 FVKESK. Trimming took 5 bases from V and 4 from J, leaving 11 bases between them. This CDR3 comprises 13 residues. CDR3 amino acids: CASSVVKSTEAFF. The CDR3 DNA reads TGTGCCAGCAGCGTCGTGAAGTCCACTGAAGCTTTCTTT. Drawing the rest from reference TRBV14 and TRBJ1-1, the complete variable domain is EAGVTQFPSHSVIEKGQTVTLRCDPISGHDNLYWYRRVMGKEIKFLLHFVKESKQDESGMPNNRFLAERTGGTYSTLKVQPAELEDSGVYFCASSVVKSTEAFFGQGTRLTVV.

This rearrangement joins TRBV27 to TRBJ1-4; D is perhaps TRBD1 (6 bases). Germline-derived CDR1 and CDR2 are MNHEY and SMNVEV (reference sequence). The CDR3 consists of 16 residues. V was pared by 5 bases and J by 9 bases, with 22 bases between. The CDR3 DNA reads as TGTGCCAGCAGTCCTTCTTACAGGGTCTTATCACAAAAACTGTTTTTT. Translation: CASSPSYRVLSQKLFF.

This chain connects TRBV19 to TRBJ1-4; 8 nucleotides align to TRBD1. Germline V gene lookup returns CDR1 LNHDA and CDR2 SQIVND (reference sequence). Trimming removed 6 bases from V and 7 bases from J; junction bases left unmatched: 10. The CDR3 covers 15 residues. The CDR3 spells CASSNAGQGGEKLFF. CDR3 sequence (DNA): TGTGCCAGTAGCAACGCTGGACAGGGTGGTGAAAAACTGTTTTTT.

The chain combines TRBV10-3 with TRBJ1-5; the match to TRBD1 covers 9 bases. The CDR3 consists of 15 residues. In germline, CDR1 is ENHRY, CDR2 SYGVKD. Trimming removed 4 bases from V and 3 bases from J; junction bases left unmatched: 4. CDR3 DNA sequence: TGTGCCATCAGTGGGGGACAGGGAGACAATCAGCCCCAGCATTTT. This translates into CAISGGQGDNQPQHF.

The rearrangement joins TRBV7-2 to TRBJ1-2; D call uncertain. This CDR3 has 12 amino acids. The germline V and J ends were trimmed by 1 base and 7 bases, with 7 bases remaining between them. Germline CDR1 SGHTA, CDR2 FQGNSA. CDR3 in amino acids: CASSLDSPGYTF. The CDR3 DNA reads TGTGCCAGCAGCTTAGACAGCCCTGGCTACACCTTC.

This chain uses TRBV5-6 with TRBJ1-1, with 10 bases identical to TRBD1. Germline V CDR1 and CDR2: SGHDT, YYEEEE. The CDR3 consists of 15 residues. V lost 4 bases and J lost 5; bases outside the gene matches: 8. The CDR3 DNA reads TGTGCCAGCAGCCCCCGGACAGGGGGTTTGACTGAAGCTTTCTTT. It yields the protein CASSPRTGGLTEAFF.

The V and J genes are TRBV6-4 and TRBJ2-1; 8 bases fit TRBD2. The CDR3 has 16 residues. J lost 2 bases, V lost 2 bases, and 5 bases had no gene match. In germline, CDR1 is MRHNA, CDR2 SNTAGT. CDR3 sequence reads: CASSDEPGGPYNEQFF. The CDR3 bases are TGTGCCAGCAGTGACGAGCCGGGAGGGCCCTACAATGAGCAGTTCTTC.

On this clone itself: At one of its ends the junction is not consistent with the germline gene, which may arise from a read error. V is TRBV5-4 and J is TRBJ1-1; the D is unclear. The CDR3 totals 13 residues. Germline values: CDR1 SGHNT, CDR2 YYREEE (reference sequence). In DNA, the CDR3 is TGTGCCAGCAGCTCCTCGACGGAGGCCACCGGGCACTTT. This translates into CASSSSTEATGHF.

The genes are TRBV4-1 and TRBJ1-1; tentative D call: TRBD1 (6 bases). Between the trimmed V and J ends, which lost 5 bases and 1 base, there was a span of 14 bases. CDR1 is MGHRA, CDR2 YSYEKL, per germline. The CDR3 is made up of 15 amino acids. CDR3 protein: CASSNPGTSNTEAFF. Here the CDR3 DNA reads TGCGCCAGCAGCAACCCCGGGACATCGAACACTGAAGCTTTCTTT.

This chain connects TRBV30 to TRBJ1-1; D perhaps matches TRBD1 (5 bases). This CDR3 spans 14 amino acids. The germline V gene has CDR1 GTSNPN and CDR2 SVGIG (reference sequence). Trimming removed 0 bases from V and 9 bases from J, with 17 bases in between. CDR3 in DNA: TGTGCCTGGAGTGTAGGTAGGGGCGATCAAAAAGCTTTCTTT. Protein product: CAWSVGRGDQKAFF.

The CDR3 reads CASSLDPGLSTGELFF. The CDR3 bases are TGTGCCAGCAGCTTAGACCCGGGGTTGAGCACCGGGGAGCTGTTTTTT. V gene TRBV11-3 combines with J gene TRBJ2-2, with TRBD2 as a possible D gene (5 bases). Trimming stripped 0 bases from V and 4 bases from J, with 12 bases between. The CDR3 covers 16 residues. Looked up from germline, CDR1 is SGHNT and CDR2 is YENEEA.

This chain links TRBV3-1 (or the pseudogene TRBV3-2) with TRBJ2-1, with 11 bases identical to TRBD2. Looked up from germline, CDR1 is LGHDT and CDR2 is YNNKEL (reference sequence). After removal of 4 bases from V and 5 bases from J, the junction contained 13 bases not matched to a gene. This CDR3 has 18 amino acids. The chain's CDR3 is CASSLRGVSGRANNEQFF. CDR3 coding DNA: TGTGCCAGCAGCCTCAGAGGGGTTAGCGGGAGGGCCAACAATGAGCAGTTCTTC.

This chain links TRBV12-3 or TRBV12-4 with TRBJ2-7, with D perhaps TRBD1 or TRBD2 (5 bases each). Trimming left V 3 bases short and J 7 bases short, with 10 bases between. CDR3 length equals 12 residues. CDR3 bases: TGTGCCAGCAGTTTGGGGGTATGGGAGCAGTACTTC. Translating it yields CASSLGVWEQYF.

The genes are TRBV4-1 and TRBJ1-5; 9 bases map to TRBD1. The CDR3 totals 16 residues. Looked up from germline, CDR1 is MGHRA and CDR2 is YSYEKL. J gave up 1 base and V 1 base, and 2 bases lay outside the gene matches. The CDR3 DNA reads TGCGCCAGCAGCCAAGGGGGACAGGGAAGCAATCAGCCCCAGCATTTT. Translating it yields CASSQGGQGSNQPQHF.

The chain is built from TRBV9 and TRBJ2-5; D may be TRBD1 (6 bases). The CDR3 spans 15 residues. Germline V gene sequence: CDR1 SGDLS, CDR2 YYNGEE. The ends were cut back, 4 bases at V and 4 bases at J, with 17 bases in the middle. Here the CDR3 reads CASSIQGIRGETQYF. The DNA for the CDR3 is TGTGCCAGCAGCATCCAGGGGATCAGGGGAGAGACCCAGTACTTC.

The V call is TRBV28, the J call TRBJ1-1; a weak D match, TRBD1 (6 bases). The germline gives CDR1 MDHEN, CDR2 SYDVKM. CDR3 length: 13 amino acids. V was trimmed by 4 bases and J by 5 bases, leaving 11 bases between them. The CDR3 DNA reads TGTGCCAGCAGTTCACCGCAGGGGACTGAAGCTTTCTTT. It encodes CASSSPQGTEAFF.

The chain couples TRBV28 to TRBJ1-4, with TRBD1 as a possible D gene (6 bases). Deletions cut 2 bases from V and 4 bases from J, with 14 bases between. Germline CDR1 reads MDHEN; CDR2 reads SYDVKM. The CDR3 spans 16 residues. Here the CDR3 DNA reads TGTGCCAGCAGTTTAGAGTTGGGGGCCCTTAATGAAAAACTGTTTTTT. This encodes CASSLELGALNEKLFF.

This clone was recorded once. This chain joins TRBV2 and TRBJ2-2, with no clear D. The V gene lost 10 bases and the J gene lost 2 bases, with 17 bases spanning the gap. The length of the CDR3 is 15 residues. Germline CDR1 reads SNHLY; CDR2 reads FYNNEI. The CDR3 coding sequence is TGTGCCACCAAAGCGACGGTGGCTAACACCGGGGAGCTGTTTTTT. This translates into CATKATVANTGELFF.

The V gene is TRBV19, the J gene TRBJ1-5; 7 nucleotides agree with TRBD1. V lost 10 bases, J lost 4 bases, and 13 bases stayed unmatched. This CDR3 is built from 15 residues. Germline values: CDR1 LNHDA, CDR2 SQIVND (reference sequence). The chain's CDR3 is CATSTGNPSNQPQHF. DNA of the CDR3: TGTGCCACCTCGACAGGGAATCCCTCAAATCAGCCCCAGCATTTT.

V and J are TRBV6-5 and TRBJ1-1; D gene ambiguous. Trimming took off 5 bases at V and 10 bases at J, with 14 bases between the two ends. The CDR3 is made up of 12 amino acids. Germline values: CDR1 MNHEY, CDR2 SVGAGI. CDR3 DNA sequence: TGTGCCAGCAGTAGGGTTCGTGATTCAGCTTTCTTT. Translating gives CASSRVRDSAFF.